This T cell receptor beta chain was captured by sequencing in a study of a mutant IDH1 vaccine in newly diagnosed glioma. Time point of the sample: week 11, during vaccination. Doses consisted of 300 ug of mutant IDH1 20-mer peptide each, paired with topical imiquimod. Donor tumors were new WHO grade 3 or 4 IDH1-mutant, ATRX-lost astrocytomas. The method was immunoSEQ multiplex PCR; TCRdb's version includes in-frame clones alone and lacks a portion of them. Of tens of thousands of clones listed, about 73% are singletons. As regards this clone: What it recognizes is unknown.

The receptor comes from a man aged 25 to 40 with glioma. The input for sequencing was PBMCs, taken from a glioma patient whose treatment included an IDH1 peptide vaccine.

In DNA, the CDR3 is TGCGCCAGCAGCGCCCAGGGACTTCCGAACACTGAAGCTTTCTTT. As protein: CASSAQGLPNTEAFF. The chain is built from TRBV5-1 and TRBJ1-1, with TRBD1 as a possible D gene (5 bases). The CDR3 totals 15 residues. Between the trimmed V and J ends, which lost 4 bases and 1 base, there was a span of 14 bases. CDR1 SGHRS and CDR2 YFSETQ come from the germline V gene.